This T cell receptor (beta chain) was sequenced for a study of beta chain features in type 1 diabetes. Looking at the study overall: Examination of sorted cells across all samples involved around 98 million cells.

Study observations and caveats: Type 1 diabetes patients had TCRB CDR3s that were shorter (moderately but significantly so) in all four CD4+ subsets. A possible short-template PCR bias applies equally to patients and controls.

Looked up from germline, CDR1 is GTSNPN and CDR2 is SVGIG (reference sequence). V gave up 6 bases and J gave up 4 bases; unmatched junction bases: 8. This CDR3 comprises 13 residues. Reverse transcription of all isolated RNA meant that expressed TCRB transcripts were sequenced. Some 3.4 million reads were obtained on average from naive, central memory and regulatory T cell samples. Profiled with immunoSEQ multiplex PCR; TCRdb holds only in-frame clones, not every one. The table includes a few hundred thousand clones, roughly a quarter detected once. There are a few counts of this clone. Its specificity is unknown.

The sequencing input was naive CD4+ T cells from blood. The chain joins TRBV30 to TRBJ1-1; TRBD1 agrees at 7 bases. This TCR came from a woman in her twenties or thirties with type 1 diabetes. The CDR3 here is CACAGTEVTEAFF. In DNA, the CDR3 is TGTGCCTGCGCCGGGACAGAAGTCACTGAAGCTTTCTTT.